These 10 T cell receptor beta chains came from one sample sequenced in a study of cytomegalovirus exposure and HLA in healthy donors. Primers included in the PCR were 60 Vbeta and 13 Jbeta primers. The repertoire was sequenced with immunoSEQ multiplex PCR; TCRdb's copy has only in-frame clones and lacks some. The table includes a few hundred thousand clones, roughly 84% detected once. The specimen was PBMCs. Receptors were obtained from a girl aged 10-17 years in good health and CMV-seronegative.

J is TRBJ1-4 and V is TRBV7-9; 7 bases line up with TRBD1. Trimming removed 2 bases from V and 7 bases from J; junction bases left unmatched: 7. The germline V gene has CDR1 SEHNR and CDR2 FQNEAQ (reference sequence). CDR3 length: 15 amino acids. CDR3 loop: CASSLTPTGTEKLFF. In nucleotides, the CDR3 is TGTGCCAGCAGCTTAACCCCGACAGGGACTGAAAAACTGTTTTTT.

CDR3 amino acids: CSVEDGQVSYEQYF. In DNA form, the CDR3 reads TGCAGCGTTGAAGATGGGCAGGTTTCCTACGAGCAGTACTTC. The chain couples TRBV29-1 to TRBJ2-7, with no clear D. Trimming took 0 bases from V and 1 from J, leaving 10 bases between them. Per the germline V gene, CDR1 is SQVTM and CDR2 is ANQGSEA. This CDR3 is 14 amino acids long.

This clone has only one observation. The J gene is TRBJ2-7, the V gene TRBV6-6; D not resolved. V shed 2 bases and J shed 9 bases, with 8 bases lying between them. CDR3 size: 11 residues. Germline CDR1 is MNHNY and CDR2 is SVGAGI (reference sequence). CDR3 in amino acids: CASSYDLGQYF. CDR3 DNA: TGTGCCAGCAGTTACGACCTAGGGCAGTACTTC.

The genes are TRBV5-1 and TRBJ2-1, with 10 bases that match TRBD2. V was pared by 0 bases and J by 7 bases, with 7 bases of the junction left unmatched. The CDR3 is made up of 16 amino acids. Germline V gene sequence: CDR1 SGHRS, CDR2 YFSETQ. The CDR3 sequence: CASSLVASGSRNEQFF. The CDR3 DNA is TGCGCCAGCAGCTTGGTGGCTAGCGGGAGCCGAAATGAGCAGTTCTTC. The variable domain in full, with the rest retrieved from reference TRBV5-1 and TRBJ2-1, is KAGVTQTPRYLIKTRGQQVTLSCSPISGHRSVSWYQQTPGQGLQFLFEYFSETQRNKGNFPGRFSGRQFSNSRSEMNVSTLELGDSALYLCASSLVASGSRNEQFFGPGTRLTVL.

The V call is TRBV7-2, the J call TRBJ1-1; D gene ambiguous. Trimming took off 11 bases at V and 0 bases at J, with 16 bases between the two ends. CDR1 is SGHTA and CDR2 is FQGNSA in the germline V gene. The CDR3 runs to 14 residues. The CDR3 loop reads CADTVFQMNTEAFF. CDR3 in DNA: TGTGCCGACACCGTGTTCCAGATGAACACTGAAGCTTTCTTT.

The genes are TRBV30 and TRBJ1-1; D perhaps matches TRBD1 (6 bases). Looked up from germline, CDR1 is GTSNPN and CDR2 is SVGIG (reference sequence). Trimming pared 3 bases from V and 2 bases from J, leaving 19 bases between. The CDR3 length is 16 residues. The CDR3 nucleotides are TGTGCCTGGAGCGCCCGACTCTTGGGACATAACACTGAAGCTTTCTTT. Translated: CAWSARLLGHNTEAFF.

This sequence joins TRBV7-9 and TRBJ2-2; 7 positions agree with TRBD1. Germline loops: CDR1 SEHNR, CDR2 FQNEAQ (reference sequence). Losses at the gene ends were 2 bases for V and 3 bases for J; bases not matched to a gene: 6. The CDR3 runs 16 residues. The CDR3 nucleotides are TGTGCCAGCAGCTTAATAAGAGGGGGCGACACCGGGGAGCTGTTTTTT. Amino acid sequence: CASSLIRGGDTGELFF.

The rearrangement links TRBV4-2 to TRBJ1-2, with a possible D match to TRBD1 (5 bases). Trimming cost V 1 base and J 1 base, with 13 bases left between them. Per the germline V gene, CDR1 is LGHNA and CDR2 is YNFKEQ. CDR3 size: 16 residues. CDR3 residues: CASSQARGSFNYGYTF. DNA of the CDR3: TGTGCCAGCAGCCAAGCACGGGGGAGCTTTAACTATGGCTACACCTTC.

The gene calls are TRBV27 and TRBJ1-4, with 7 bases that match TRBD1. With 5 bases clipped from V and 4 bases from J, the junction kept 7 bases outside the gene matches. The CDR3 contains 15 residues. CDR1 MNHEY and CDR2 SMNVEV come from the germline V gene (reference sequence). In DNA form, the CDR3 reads TGTGCCAGCAGTAAAGACAGGGCCTATAATGAAAAACTGTTTTTT. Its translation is CASSKDRAYNEKLFF. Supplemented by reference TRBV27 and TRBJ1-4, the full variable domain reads EAQVTQNPRYLITVTGKKLTVTCSQNMNHEYMSWYRQDPGLGLRQIYYSMNVEVTDKGDVPEGYKVSRKEKRNFPLILESPSPNQTSLYFCASSKDRAYNEKLFFGSGTQLSVL.

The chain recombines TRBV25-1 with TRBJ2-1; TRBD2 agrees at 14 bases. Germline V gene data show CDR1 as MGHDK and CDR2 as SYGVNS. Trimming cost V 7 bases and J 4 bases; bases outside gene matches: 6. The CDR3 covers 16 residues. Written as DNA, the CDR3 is TGTGCCAGCAAGACTAGCGGGAGGGCCTCATACAATGAGCAGTTCTTC. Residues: CASKTSGRASYNEQFF.